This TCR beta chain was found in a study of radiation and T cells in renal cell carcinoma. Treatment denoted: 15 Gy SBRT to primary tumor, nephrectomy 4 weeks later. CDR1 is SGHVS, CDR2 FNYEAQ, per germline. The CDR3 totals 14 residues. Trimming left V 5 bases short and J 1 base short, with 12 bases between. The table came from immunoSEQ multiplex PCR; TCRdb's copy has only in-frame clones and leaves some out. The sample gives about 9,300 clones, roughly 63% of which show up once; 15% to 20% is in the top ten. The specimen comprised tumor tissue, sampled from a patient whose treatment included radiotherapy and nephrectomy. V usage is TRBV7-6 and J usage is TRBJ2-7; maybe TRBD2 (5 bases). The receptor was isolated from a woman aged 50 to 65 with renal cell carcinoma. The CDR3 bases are TGTGCCAGCAGCGTCCTTCCGGGGTCCTACGAGCAGTACTTC. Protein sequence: CASSVLPGSYEQYF. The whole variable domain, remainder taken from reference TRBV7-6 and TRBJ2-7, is GAGVSQSPRYKVTKRGQDVALRCDPISGHVSLYWYRQALGQGPEFLTYFNYEAQQDKSGLPNDRFSAERPEGSISTLTIQRTEQRDSAMYRCASSVLPGSYEQYFGPGTRLTVT.